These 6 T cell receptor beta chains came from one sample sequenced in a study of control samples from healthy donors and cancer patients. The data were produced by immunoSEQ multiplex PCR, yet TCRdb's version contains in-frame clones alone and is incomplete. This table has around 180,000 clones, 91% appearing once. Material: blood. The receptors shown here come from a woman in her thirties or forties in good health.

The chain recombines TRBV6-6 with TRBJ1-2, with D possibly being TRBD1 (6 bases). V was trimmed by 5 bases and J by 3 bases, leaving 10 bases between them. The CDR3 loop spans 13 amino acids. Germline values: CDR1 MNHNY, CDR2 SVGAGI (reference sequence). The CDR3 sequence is CASSNRQDYGYTF. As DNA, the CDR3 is TGTGCCAGCAGTAACCGACAGGACTATGGCTACACCTTC.

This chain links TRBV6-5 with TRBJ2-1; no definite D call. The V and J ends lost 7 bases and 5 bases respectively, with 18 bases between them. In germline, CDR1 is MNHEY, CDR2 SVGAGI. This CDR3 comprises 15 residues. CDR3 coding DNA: TGTGCCAGCACCCCTTCATTTAACGGCCACAATGAGCAGTTCTTC. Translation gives CASTPSFNGHNEQFF.

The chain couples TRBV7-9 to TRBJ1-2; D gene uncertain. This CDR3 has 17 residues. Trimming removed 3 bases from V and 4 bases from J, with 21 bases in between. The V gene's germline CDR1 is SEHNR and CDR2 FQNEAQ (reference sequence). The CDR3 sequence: CASSFQETNLDLYGYTF. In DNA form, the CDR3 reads TGTGCCAGCAGCTTTCAAGAAACCAACCTAGACCTCTATGGCTACACCTTC.

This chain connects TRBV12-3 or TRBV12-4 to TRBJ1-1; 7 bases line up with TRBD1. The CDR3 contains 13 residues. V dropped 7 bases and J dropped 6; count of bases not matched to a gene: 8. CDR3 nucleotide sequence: TGTGCCAGCACCCCCCAGGGGGGGGCTGAAGCTTTCTTT. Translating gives CASTPQGGAEAFF.

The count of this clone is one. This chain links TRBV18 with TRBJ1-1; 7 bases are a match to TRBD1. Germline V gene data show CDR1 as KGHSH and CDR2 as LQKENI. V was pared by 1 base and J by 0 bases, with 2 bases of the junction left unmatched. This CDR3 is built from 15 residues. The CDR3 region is CASSPLRGMNTEAFF. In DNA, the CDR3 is TGTGCCAGCTCACCACTCAGGGGGATGAACACTGAAGCTTTCTTT. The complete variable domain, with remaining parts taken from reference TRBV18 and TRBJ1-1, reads NAGVMQNPRHLVRRRGQEARLRCSPMKGHSHVYWYRQLPEEGLKFMVYLQKENIIDESGMPKERFSAEFPKEGPSILRIQQVVRGDSAAYFCASSPLRGMNTEAFFGQGTRLTVV.

Here the CDR3 reads CASSRGQLNTEAFF. In nucleotides, the CDR3 is TGTGCCAGCAGTAGAGGACAGTTGAACACTGAAGCTTTCTTT. The gene calls are TRBV3-1 (or the pseudogene TRBV3-2) and TRBJ1-1, with D possibly matching TRBD1 (6 bases). The germline gives CDR1 LGHDT, CDR2 YNNKEL (reference sequence). The length of the CDR3 is 14 residues. V was pared by 6 bases and J by 0 bases, with 11 bases between.